Below are 8 T cell receptor beta chains sequenced from a single sample in a study of shared clonotypes between healthy human individuals. The repertoire was sequenced with immunoSEQ multiplex PCR; TCRdb's copy has only in-frame clones and lacks some. Of approximately 1.5 million clones listed, approximately 98% are singletons. The material sequenced was naive CD4+ T cells sorted from blood. Subset indicated: CD45RA+ positively selected. Receptor source: a man in his thirties or forties in good health.

The chain couples TRBV2 to TRBJ2-3; D is uncertain. This CDR3 is built from 13 residues. Germline-derived CDR1 and CDR2 are SNHLY and FYNNEI. V lost 8 bases and J lost 1, with 10 bases in between. The CDR3 spells CASGKDRTDTQYF. CDR3 coding DNA: TGTGCCAGCGGAAAGGACCGCACAGATACGCAGTATTTT. The full variable domain, in which reference TRBV2 and TRBJ2-3 provide the parts outside the CDR3, is EPEVTQTPSHQVTQMGQEVILRCVPISNHLYFYWYRQILGQKVEFLVSFYNNEISEKSEIFDDQFSVERPDGSNFTLKIRSTKLEDSAMYFCASGKDRTDTQYFGPGTRLTVL.

This chain links TRBV19 with TRBJ2-7; D might be TRBD2 (6 bases). Trimming stripped 0 bases from V and 2 bases from J, with 14 bases between. Germline lookup yields CDR1 LNHDA and CDR2 SQIVND (reference sequence). This CDR3 comprises 16 residues. The CDR3 here is CASSIDRGGDPYEQYF. CDR3 DNA: TGTGCCAGTAGTATAGATCGTGGAGGGGACCCCTACGAGCAGTACTTC.

V and J are TRBV6-6 and TRBJ1-5, with D perhaps matching TRBD1 (6 bases). CDR1 is MNHNY and CDR2 is SVGAGI in the germline V gene (reference sequence). The CDR3 extends over 14 amino acids. Trimming pared 2 bases from V and 4 bases from J, leaving 9 bases between. In DNA form, the CDR3 reads TGTGCCAGCAGTTACCTGACAGGTAATCAGCCCCAGCATTTT. This translates into CASSYLTGNQPQHF.

The rearrangement links TRBV28 to TRBJ2-7, with D hard to call. V gave up 4 bases and J gave up 0 bases, with 22 bases separating them. CDR1 MDHEN and CDR2 SYDVKM come from the germline V gene. This CDR3 comprises 18 residues. CDR3 loop: CASSSWHVDTMSSYEQYF. The CDR3 bases are TGTGCCAGCAGTTCTTGGCATGTCGACACAATGAGCTCCTACGAGCAGTACTTC.

The rearrangement links TRBV21-1 to TRBJ2-7; TRBD2 is the table's D call and was not checked against the DNA. TRBV21-1 has pseudogene status. This CDR3 has 16 residues. In DNA, the CDR3 is TGTGCCAGCAACCTTAAACTAGCGGGAGGGCCTCACGAGCAGTACTTC. Protein product: CASNLKLAGGPHEQYF.

The V and J genes are TRBV27 and TRBJ2-3, with 11 bases matching TRBD2. V shed 4 bases and J 4 bases; nucleotides not matched to a gene: 4. Germline assignment: CDR1 MNHEY and CDR2 SMNVEV (reference sequence). The CDR3 consists of 15 residues. The CDR3 sequence: CASSSSGRTSDTQYF. DNA for the CDR3: TGTGCCAGCAGTTCTAGCGGGAGGACGTCAGATACGCAGTATTTT.

The genes are TRBV20-1 and TRBJ2-2; D unresolved. Germline V gene data show CDR1 as DFQATT and CDR2 as SNEGSKA (reference sequence). V shed 1 base and J shed 7 bases, with 4 bases lying between them. CDR3 length equals 11 residues. CDR3 DNA sequence: TGCAGTGCTAGAGCTTTCGGGGAGCTGTTTTTT. Translation gives CSARAFGELFF.

This clone was found once. The rearrangement joins TRBV19 to TRBJ2-5; D ambiguous. The germline V gene encodes CDR1 LNHDA and CDR2 SQIVND (reference sequence). This CDR3 is built from 12 residues. The V and J ends lost 4 bases and 7 bases respectively, with 10 bases between them. The CDR3 bases are TGTGCCAGTAGTAAGCCTCTCGGGACCCAGTACTTC. Protein product: CASSKPLGTQYF.